Presented here are 5 T cell receptor beta chains from one specimen sequenced in a study of T cells in tuberculosis. Measured with immunoSEQ multiplex PCR; TCRdb has only the in-frame clones, and not every one. The sample has 33,000 or so clones, about 94% seen once. Material for sequencing was PBMCs. These receptors all stem from a donor between 10 and 29 years old with latent tuberculosis or without tuberculosis infection.

The chain couples TRBV4-3 to TRBJ2-2; tentative D call: TRBD2 (5 bases). The germline V and J ends were trimmed by 0 bases and 0 bases, with 11 bases remaining between them. The CDR3 runs to 17 residues. CDR1 and CDR2 (germline): LGHNA, YSLEER. CDR3 sequence: CASSQDRGGPNTGELFF. In nucleotides, the CDR3 is TGCGCCAGCAGCCAAGATCGTGGAGGACCGAACACCGGGGAGCTGTTTTTT.

This chain connects TRBV2 to TRBJ1-1; TRBD1 is a possible D gene (5 bases). The CDR3 runs to 15 residues. Germline assignment: CDR1 SNHLY and CDR2 FYNNEI. V was cut by 8 bases and J by 3 bases, with 19 bases left in between. CDR3 nucleotide sequence: TGTGCCAGCGCCCTGGTGGGCAGGGCGGACACTGAAGCTTTCTTT. Protein product: CASALVGRADTEAFF.

The V call is TRBV11-2, the J call TRBJ2-4; D is possibly TRBD1 (5 bases). Trimming removed 4 bases at V and 1 base at J, with 14 bases between. This CDR3 has 16 residues. Looked up from germline, CDR1 is SGHAT and CDR2 is FQNNGV. CDR3 sequence reads: CASSSLSGAAKNIQYF. The DNA of the CDR3 is TGTGCCAGCAGCTCCTTATCTGGGGCCGCCAAAAACATTCAGTACTTC.

The CDR3 sequence: CAWGQGAWTEAFF. CDR3 nucleotides: TGTGCCTGGGGCCAGGGGGCTTGGACTGAAGCTTTCTTT. The chain uses TRBV30 and TRBJ1-1, with TRBD1 matching over 8 bases. The length of the CDR3 is 13 residues. CDR1 GTSNPN and CDR2 SVGIG come from the germline V gene (reference sequence). J was trimmed by 5 bases and V by 5 bases; bases with no gene match: 7.

The V gene is TRBV7-6, the J gene TRBJ1-1; maybe TRBD1 (5 bases). CDR1 is SGHVS, CDR2 FNYEAQ, per germline. V shed 4 bases and J shed 2 bases, with 8 bases lying between them. The CDR3 has 13 residues. CDR3: CASSSGTNTEAFF. The CDR3 DNA sequence: TGTGCCAGCAGCTCCGGGACTAACACTGAAGCTTTCTTT.